This T cell receptor beta chain is drawn from a study of blood T cells in healthy people across ages. General observations from the study: Diversity of TCR beta per million T cells declined in a roughly linear way with age. PBMCs were not sorted, which prevented a conclusive comparison of naive versus antigen-experienced cells.

V was trimmed by 5 bases and J by 3 bases, leaving 21 bases between them. From germline, CDR1 is LGHNT and CDR2 FRNRAP. There are 17 residues in the CDR3. This clonotype has more than one count but fewer than ten. The antigen remains undetermined. The use of a sample-barcoded 5' primer and a J-beta primer mix characterized a second PCR of roughly 6 to 12 cycles. TCRdb processed the 5' RACE reads anew with MiXCR; each CDR3 protein has one entry. This repertoire shows more than 1 million distinct CDR3 sequences, 45% found once; its top ten account for around 18%. The TCR originated in a woman in her sixties in good health. Sequencing was done on a sample of blood. The chain carries TRBV12-5 and TRBJ2-3, with D possibly being TRBD1 or TRBD2 (5 bases each). The CDR3 DNA reads TGTGCTAGTGGTACCGCTCCCAGGGACGTCACAACAGATACGCAGTATTTT. Translation gives CASGTAPRDVTTDTQYF.